This T cell receptor (beta chain) originates from a study of regulatory T cells in long-lasting Graves disease. As for time point: newly diagnosed GD, antithyroid drugs for less than 3 months. RNA isolated from PBMCs was used to make the TCR library. iRepertoire HTBI primers and Arm-PCR of CDR3 regions built TCR beta libraries. TCRdb processed the multiplex PCR reads anew with MiXCR; each CDR3 protein has one entry. The table records some 250,000 distinct CDR3 sequences, about 20% of them present only once. This clonotype was detected many times. These records were also assigned to another study, of T cells in Graves' hyperthyroidism and ophthalmopathy. According to that study: No ophthalmopathy progression within 18 months constituted stable Graves' hyperthyroidism.

The receptor was derived from a woman aged 25 to 39 with Graves disease. Material: peripheral blood mononuclear cells (PBMCs), obtained at new diagnosis, from a patient treated with antithyroid drugs.

Here the CDR3 DNA reads TGCAGTGCTTGGACAGGGAACAATCAGCCCCAGCATTTT. Its protein product is CSAWTGNNQPQHF. The chain links TRBV20-1 to TRBJ1-5, with 8 bases lining up with TRBD1. Germline V CDR1 and CDR2: DFQATT, SNEGSKA (reference sequence). V dropped 5 bases and J dropped 3; count of bases not matched to a gene: 3. There are 13 residues in the CDR3.